This T cell receptor (beta chain) was retrieved from a study of cytomegalovirus exposure and HLA in healthy donors. The CDR3 runs to 14 residues. Per the germline V gene, CDR1 is SGDLS and CDR2 is YYNGEE. V lost 4 bases and J lost 5; bases outside the gene matches: 3. The donors comprised healthy bone marrow donors. Findings of the study overall: Upon later analysis, TCR association rates were observed to vary by HLA locus, being highest for DRB1 and lowest for HLA-C. When analyzed later, a missense DCLRE1C variant was found to be linked to TCR beta V- and J-gene trimming.

Comments on this clone: As yet, its antigen is unknown.

The PCR employed 60 Vbeta primers together with 13 Jbeta primers. Measured with immunoSEQ multiplex PCR; TCRdb has only the in-frame clones, and not every one. Of 98,000 or so clones in the sample, less than 85% were seen once. The gene calls are TRBV9 and TRBJ1-5, with TRBD1 identical over 10 bases. The clonotype was recovered from a woman between 18 and 30 years old in good health and CMV-seropositive. Sequencing was performed on PBMCs. Here the CDR3 DNA reads TGTGCCAGCAGCCCTGGGACAGGGGATCAGCCCCAGCATTTT. Translation gives CASSPGTGDQPQHF.